This T cell receptor (beta chain) was retrieved from a study of blood T cell repertoires in COVID-19. Across the whole study: T cells, B-cell-depleted T cells, or PBMCs supplied cDNA or gDNA.

CDR1 and CDR2 from the germline V gene are KGHSH and LQKENI. This CDR3 has 15 residues. V dropped 2 bases and J dropped 5 bases, with 13 bases sitting between them. Profiled with immunoSEQ multiplex PCR; TCRdb holds only in-frame clones, not every one. The sample holds fewer than 90,000 clones, roughly 96% seen once. The sample comprised peripheral blood. The source of this sequence is a human donor with active COVID-19. The donor label of this sample is uncertain. The rearrangement links TRBV18 to TRBJ2-1, with a possible D match to TRBD2 (5 bases). DNA for the CDR3: TGTGCCAGCTCACCAATAAACGGGATGGACAATGAGCAGTTCTTC. Its protein is CASSPINGMDNEQFF.